This T cell receptor (beta chain) is drawn from a study of T cells in Graves' hyperthyroidism and ophthalmopathy. RNA transcripts yielded amplified TCR beta CDR3 regions. The HTBI set primed first-round TCR CDR3 RT-PCR. Each CDR3 protein gets one entry after TCRdb re-called the multiplex PCR reads with MiXCR. This sample yields some 770,000 distinct CDR3 sequences, of which 16% are seen a single time; roughly 8% belongs to the top ten. Germline V CDR1 and CDR2: SGHRS, YFSETQ. The CDR3 consists of 13 residues. Between the trimmed V and J ends, which lost 1 base and 5 bases, there was a span of 6 bases.

This chain connects TRBV5-1 to TRBJ2-2; D gene ambiguous. This TCR was sampled from a man between 18 and 35 years old with Graves' hyperthyroidism. Sequences were obtained from blood. DNA for the CDR3: TGCGCCAGCAGCTTGCAGGCGACCGGGGAGCTGTTTTTT. It codes for CASSLQATGELFF. Supplemented by reference TRBV5-1 and TRBJ2-2, the full variable domain reads KAGVTQTPRYLIKTRGQQVTLSCSPISGHRSVSWYQQTPGQGLQFLFEYFSETQRNKGNFPGRFSGRQFSNSRSEMNVSTLELGDSALYLCASSLQATGELFFGEGSRLTVL.